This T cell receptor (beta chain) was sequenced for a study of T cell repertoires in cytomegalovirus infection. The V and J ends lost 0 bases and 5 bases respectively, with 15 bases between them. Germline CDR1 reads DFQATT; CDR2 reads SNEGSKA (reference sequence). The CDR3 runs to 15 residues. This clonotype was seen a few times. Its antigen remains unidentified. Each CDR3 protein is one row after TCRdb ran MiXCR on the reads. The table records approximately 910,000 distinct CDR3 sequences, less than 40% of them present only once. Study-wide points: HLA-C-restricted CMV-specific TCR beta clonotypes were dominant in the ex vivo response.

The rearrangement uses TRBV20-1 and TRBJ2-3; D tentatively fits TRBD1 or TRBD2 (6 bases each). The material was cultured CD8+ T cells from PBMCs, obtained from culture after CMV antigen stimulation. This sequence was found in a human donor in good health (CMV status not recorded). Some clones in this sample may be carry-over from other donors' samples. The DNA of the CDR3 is TGCAGTGCTAGAGATCTATGGGGGGCTGGAGATACGCAGTATTTT. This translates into CSARDLWGAGDTQYF.